This TCR beta chain was sequenced in a study of blood T cell repertoires in COVID-19. The table lists this clone with a few counts. Using immunoSEQ multiplex PCR, the repertoire was profiled, and TCRdb retains in-frame clones only, with some absent. The sample holds roughly 260,000 clones, approximately 89% seen once. V lost 4 bases, J lost 9 bases, and 13 bases stayed unmatched. The CDR3 has 15 amino acids. Germline V gene sequence: CDR1 SGHNT, CDR2 YYREEE (reference sequence). Membership in each cohort depended on participant-reported clinical history. This chain connects TRBV5-4 to TRBJ2-1; 7 positions agree with TRBD2. Sequencing was carried out using PBMCs or T cells enriched from blood (not recorded which). This receptor was taken from a young woman who had recovered from COVID-19. Here the CDR3 reads CASSLGGNYNSEQFF. CDR3 nucleotides: TGTGCCAGCAGCCTCGGGGGGAACTACAATAGTGAGCAGTTCTTC.